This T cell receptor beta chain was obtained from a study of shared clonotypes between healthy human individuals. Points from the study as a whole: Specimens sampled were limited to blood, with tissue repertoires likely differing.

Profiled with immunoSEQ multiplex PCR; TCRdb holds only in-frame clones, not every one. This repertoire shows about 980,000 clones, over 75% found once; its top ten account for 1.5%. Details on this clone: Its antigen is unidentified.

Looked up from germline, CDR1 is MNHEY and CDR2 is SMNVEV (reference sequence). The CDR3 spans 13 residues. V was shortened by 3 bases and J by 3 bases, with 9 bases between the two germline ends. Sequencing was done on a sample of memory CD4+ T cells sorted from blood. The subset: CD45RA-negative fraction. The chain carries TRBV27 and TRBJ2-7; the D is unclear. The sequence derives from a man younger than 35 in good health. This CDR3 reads CASSLGRGYEQYF. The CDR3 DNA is TGTGCCAGCAGTTTGGGCCGTGGCTACGAGCAGTACTTC.